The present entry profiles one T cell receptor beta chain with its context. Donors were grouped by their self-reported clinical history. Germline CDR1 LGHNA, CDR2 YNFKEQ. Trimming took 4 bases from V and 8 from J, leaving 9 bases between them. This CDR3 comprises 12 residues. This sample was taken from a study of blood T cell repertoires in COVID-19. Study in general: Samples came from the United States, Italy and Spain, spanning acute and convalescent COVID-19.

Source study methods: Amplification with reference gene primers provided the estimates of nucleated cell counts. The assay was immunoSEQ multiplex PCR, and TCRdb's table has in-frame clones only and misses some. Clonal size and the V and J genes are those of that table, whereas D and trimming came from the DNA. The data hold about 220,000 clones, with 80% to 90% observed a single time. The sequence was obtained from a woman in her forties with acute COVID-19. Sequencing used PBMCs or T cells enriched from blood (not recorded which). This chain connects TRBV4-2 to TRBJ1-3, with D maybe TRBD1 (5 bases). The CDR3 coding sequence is TGTGCCAGCAGCCCCGCGGGGGACACCATATATTTT. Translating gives CASSPAGDTIYF.